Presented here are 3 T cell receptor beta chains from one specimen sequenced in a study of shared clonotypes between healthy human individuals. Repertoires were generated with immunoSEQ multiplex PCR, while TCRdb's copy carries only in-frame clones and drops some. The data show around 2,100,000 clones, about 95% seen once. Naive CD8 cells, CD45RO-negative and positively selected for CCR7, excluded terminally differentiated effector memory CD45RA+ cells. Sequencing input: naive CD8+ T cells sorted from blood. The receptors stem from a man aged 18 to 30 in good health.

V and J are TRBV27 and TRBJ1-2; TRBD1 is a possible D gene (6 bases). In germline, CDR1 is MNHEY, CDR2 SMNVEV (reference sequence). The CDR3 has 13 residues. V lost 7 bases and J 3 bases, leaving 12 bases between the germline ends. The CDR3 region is CASTGAGDYGYTF. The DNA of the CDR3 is TGTGCCAGCACTGGTGCAGGGGACTATGGCTACACCTTC.

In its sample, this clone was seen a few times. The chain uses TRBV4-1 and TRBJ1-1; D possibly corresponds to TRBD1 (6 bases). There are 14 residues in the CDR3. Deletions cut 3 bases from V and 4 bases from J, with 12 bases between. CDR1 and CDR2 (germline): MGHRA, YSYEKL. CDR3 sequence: CASSQQGSATEAFF. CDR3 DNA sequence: TGCGCCAGCAGCCAGCAGGGGAGTGCCACTGAAGCTTTCTTT.

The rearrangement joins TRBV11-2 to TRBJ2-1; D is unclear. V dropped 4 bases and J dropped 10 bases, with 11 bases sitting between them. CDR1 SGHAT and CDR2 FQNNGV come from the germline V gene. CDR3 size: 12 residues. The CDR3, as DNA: TGTGCCAGCAGCTGGGGTTCCCAGGAGCAGTTCTTC. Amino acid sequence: CASSWGSQEQFF.